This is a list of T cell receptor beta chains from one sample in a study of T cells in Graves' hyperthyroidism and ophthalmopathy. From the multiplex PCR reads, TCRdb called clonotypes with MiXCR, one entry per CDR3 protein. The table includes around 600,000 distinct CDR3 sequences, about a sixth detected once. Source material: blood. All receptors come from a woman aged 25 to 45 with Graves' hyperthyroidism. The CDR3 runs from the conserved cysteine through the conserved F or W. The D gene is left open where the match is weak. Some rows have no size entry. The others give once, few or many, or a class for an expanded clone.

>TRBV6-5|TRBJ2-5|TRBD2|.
CASSYSSCGSETQYF
TGTGCCAGCAGTTACTCTTCTTGCGGGAGTGAGACCCAGTACTTC
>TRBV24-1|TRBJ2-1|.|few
CATSEQRGKYNEQFF
TGTGCCACCAGTGAGCAACGGGGGAAGTACAATGAGCAGTTCTTC
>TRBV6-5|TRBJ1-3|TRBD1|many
CASSYLGQGASGNTIYF
TGTGCCAGCAGTTACTTGGGACAGGGGGCATCCGGAAACACCATATATTTT
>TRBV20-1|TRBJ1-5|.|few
CSARDAGDSNQPQHF
TGCAGTGCTAGAGATGCGGGGGATAGCAATCAGCCCCAGCATTTT
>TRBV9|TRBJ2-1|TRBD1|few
CASSRDRALNEQFF
TGTGCCAGCAGCCGGGACAGGGCTTTGAATGAGCAGTTCTTC
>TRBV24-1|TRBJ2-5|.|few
CATSGGLPQETQYF
TGTGCCACCAGTGGTGGACTACCCCAAGAGACCCAGTACTTC
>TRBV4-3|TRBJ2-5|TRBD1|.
CASSQGSGTDFQETQYF
TGCGCCAGCAGCCAAGGTTCCGGGACAGACTTCCAAGAGACCCAGTACTTC
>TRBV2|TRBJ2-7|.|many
CASNRQALSYEQYF
TGTGCCAGCAATCGACAGGCCCTATCCTACGAGCAGTACTTC
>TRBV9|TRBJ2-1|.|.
CASSLWDGVYNEQFF
TGTGCCAGCAGCTTGTGGGACGGAGTCTACAATGAGCAGTTCTTC
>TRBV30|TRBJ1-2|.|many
CAWSGGTAYGYTF
TGTGCCTGGAGTGGAGGGACCGCTTATGGCTACACCTTC
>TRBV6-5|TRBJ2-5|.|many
CASSYEIDKQETQYF
TGTGCCAGCAGTTACGAGATAGACAAACAAGAGACCCAGTACTTC
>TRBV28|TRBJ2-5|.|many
CASSLWGGMETQYF
TGTGCCAGCAGTTTATGGGGTGGTATGGAGACCCAGTACTTC
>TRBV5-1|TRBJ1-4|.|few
CASSHLGTFEKLFF
TGCGCCAGCAGCCACCTTGGAACTTTTGAAAAACTGTTTTTT
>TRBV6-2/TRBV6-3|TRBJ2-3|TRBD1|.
CASSSTGTGGLGTQYF
TGTGCCAGCAGTTCAACCGGGACAGGGGGCTTGGGTACGCAGTATTTT
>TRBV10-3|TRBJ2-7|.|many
CAISGGLGGGEQYF
TGTGCCATCAGTGGGGGCCTAGGTGGGGGCGAGCAGTACTTC
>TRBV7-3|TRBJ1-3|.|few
CASSLTGTEGNTIYF
TGTGCCAGCAGCTTGACCGGGACGGAGGGAAACACCATATATTTT
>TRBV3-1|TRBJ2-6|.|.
CASSWRGSGANVLTF
TGTGCCAGCAGCTGGCGGGGCTCTGGGGCCAACGTCCTGACTTTC
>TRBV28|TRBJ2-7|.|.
CASSSPGTYEQYF
TGTGCCAGCAGTTCTCCAGGGACCTACGAGCAGTACTTC
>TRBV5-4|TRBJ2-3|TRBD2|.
CASSIPAGGTDTQYF
TGTGCCAGCAGCATCCCAGCGGGAGGCACAGATACGCAGTATTTT
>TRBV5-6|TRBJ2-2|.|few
CASSLLPVITGELFF
TGTGCCAGCAGCTTGCTGCCGGTGATCACCGGGGAGCTGTTTTTT
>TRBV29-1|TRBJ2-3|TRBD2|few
CSVGTSVTDTQYF
TGCAGCGTGGGGACTAGCGTGACCGATACGCAGTATTTT
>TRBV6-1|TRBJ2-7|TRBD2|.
CASLGLAGTEQYF
TGTGCCAGTTTGGGGCTAGCGGGAACCGAGCAGTACTTC
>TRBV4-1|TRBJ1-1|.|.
CASSQVTSPQGESAFF
TGCGCCAGCAGCCAGGTAACCTCCCCGCAGGGAGAGTCGGCTTTCTTT
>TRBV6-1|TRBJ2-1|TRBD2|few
CASRTLAEPSWQFF
TGTGCCAGCAGAACCCTAGCGGAGCCTAGTTGGCAGTTCTTC
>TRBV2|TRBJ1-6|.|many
CASTGQTNSPLHF
TGTGCCAGCACTGGACAGACAAATTCACCCCTCCACTTT
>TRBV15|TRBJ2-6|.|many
CATSRDMAFSGANVLTF
TGTGCCACCAGCAGAGATATGGCCTTCTCTGGGGCCAACGTCCTGACTTTC
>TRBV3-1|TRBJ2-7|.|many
CASSHNYEQYF
TGTGCCAGCAGCCACAACTACGAGCAGTACTTC
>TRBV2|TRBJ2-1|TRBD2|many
CASRSTSGYNEQFF
TGTGCCAGCCGATCGACTAGCGGATACAATGAGCAGTTCTTC
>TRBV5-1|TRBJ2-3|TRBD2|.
CASSLYRTSGGISTQYF
TGCGCCAGCAGCCTATACCGGACTAGCGGGGGGATCTCAACGCAGTATTTT
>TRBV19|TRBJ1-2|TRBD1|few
CASSTDPGTENYGYTF
TGTGCCAGTAGTACGGACCCCGGGACAGAGAACTATGGCTACACCTTC
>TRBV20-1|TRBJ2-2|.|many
CSARERLAAPGELFF
TGCAGTGCTAGAGAACGCCTAGCAGCCCCCGGGGAGCTGTTTTTT
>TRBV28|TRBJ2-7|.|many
CASSLRERSYEQYF
TGTGCCAGCAGTTTAAGGGAACGGTCCTACGAGCAGTACTTC
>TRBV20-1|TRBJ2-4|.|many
CSARDRGINIQYF
TGCAGTGCTAGAGATCGGGGGATAAACATTCAGTACTTC
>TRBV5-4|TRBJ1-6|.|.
CASSFKMTDDNSPLHF
TGTGCCAGCAGCTTCAAAATGACAGATGATAATTCACCCCTCCACTTT
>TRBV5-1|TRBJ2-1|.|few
CASRLGYNEQSF
TGCGCCAGCCGATTGGGGTACAATGAGCAGTCCTTC
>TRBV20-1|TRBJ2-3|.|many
CSVLVGVTDTQYF
TGCAGTGTACTAGTAGGGGTGACAGATACGCAGTATTTT
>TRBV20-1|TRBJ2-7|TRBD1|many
CSARGARTGPYEQYF
TGCAGTGCTAGAGGGGCACGGACAGGACCCTACGAGCAGTACTTC